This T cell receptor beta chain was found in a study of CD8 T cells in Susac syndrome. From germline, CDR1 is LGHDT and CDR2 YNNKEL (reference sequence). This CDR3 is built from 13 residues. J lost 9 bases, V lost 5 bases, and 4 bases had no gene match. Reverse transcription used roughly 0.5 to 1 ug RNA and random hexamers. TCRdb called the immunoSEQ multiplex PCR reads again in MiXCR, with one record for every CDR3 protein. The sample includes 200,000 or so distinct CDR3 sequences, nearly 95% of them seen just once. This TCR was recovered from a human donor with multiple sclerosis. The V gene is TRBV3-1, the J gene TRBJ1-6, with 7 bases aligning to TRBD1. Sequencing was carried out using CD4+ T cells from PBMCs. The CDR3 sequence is CASSTRQGSPLHF. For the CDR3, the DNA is TGTGCCAGCAGCACTCGACAGGGTTCACCCCTCCACTTT.